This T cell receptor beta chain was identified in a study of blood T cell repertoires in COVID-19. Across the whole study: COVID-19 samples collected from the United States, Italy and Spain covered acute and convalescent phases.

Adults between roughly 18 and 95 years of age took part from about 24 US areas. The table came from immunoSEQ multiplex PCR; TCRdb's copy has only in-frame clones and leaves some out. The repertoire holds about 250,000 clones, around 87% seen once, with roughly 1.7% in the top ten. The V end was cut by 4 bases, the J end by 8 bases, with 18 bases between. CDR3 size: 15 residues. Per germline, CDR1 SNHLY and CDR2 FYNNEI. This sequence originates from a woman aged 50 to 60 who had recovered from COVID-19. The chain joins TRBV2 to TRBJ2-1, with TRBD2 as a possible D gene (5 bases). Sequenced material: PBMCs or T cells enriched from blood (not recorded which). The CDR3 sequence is CASSVGSGSLHEQFF. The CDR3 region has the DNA TGTGCCAGCAGTGTGGGGAGCGGTTCCCTCCATGAGCAGTTCTTC.